These 27 T cell receptor beta chains were sequenced from one sample in a study of cytomegalovirus exposure and HLA in healthy donors. It was with 60 Vbeta and 13 Jbeta primers that the PCR ran. Profiling relied on immunoSEQ multiplex PCR, and the TCRdb table lists in-frame clones only, not all of them. The repertoire holds roughly 160,000 clones, with around 77% as singletons. Sequencing was performed on PBMCs. The receptors shown here come from a man aged 30-40 years in good health and CMV-seropositive.

J is TRBJ2-3 and V is TRBV9; 8 bases fit TRBD2. The CDR3 has 17 amino acids. Germline V lookup: CDR1 SGDLS, CDR2 YYNGEE. Unmatched junction bases numbered 9, after V lost 0 bases and J lost 3 bases. CDR3 bases: TGTGCCAGCAGCGTAGTGGGACTAGGTATGGGGACAGATACGCAGTATTTT. It translates to CASSVVGLGMGTDTQYF.

The V gene is TRBV23-1, the J gene TRBJ1-6; no definite D call. TRBV23-1 is an ORF, with its function uncertain. This CDR3 is 12 amino acids long. Trimming took off 0 bases at V and 10 bases at J, with 4 bases between the two ends. The chain's CDR3 is CASSQSRSPLHF. The CDR3 region has the DNA TGCGCCAGCAGTCAATCGCGCTCACCCCTCCACTTT.

The J gene is TRBJ2-5, the V gene TRBV5-1; 7 nucleotides agree with TRBD2. This CDR3 comprises 15 residues. In germline, CDR1 is SGHRS, CDR2 YFSETQ. J was trimmed by 5 bases and V by 1 base; bases with no gene match: 8. This CDR3 is CASSLTGGSLETQYF. CDR3 nucleotide sequence: TGCGCCAGCAGCTTGACGGGGGGAAGTCTGGAGACCCAGTACTTC.

The gene calls are TRBV27 and TRBJ1-1; TRBD1 matches 9 bases. Germline V lookup: CDR1 MNHEY, CDR2 SMNVEV (reference sequence). This CDR3 has 16 residues. Trimming removed 4 bases from V and 1 base from J; junction bases left unmatched: 7. DNA for the CDR3: TGTGCCAGCAGTTCCCTGGGACAGGGCTGGAACACTGAAGCTTTCTTT. Amino acid sequence: CASSSLGQGWNTEAFF.

There are a few counts of this clone. A read error may account for a junction end that differs from germline. This chain uses TRBV4-1 with TRBJ1-1; D remains ambiguous. There are 13 residues in the CDR3. Germline V CDR1 and CDR2: MGHRA, YSYEKL. The CDR3 bases are TGCGCCAGCACCCAAGTCGCCGGCACTGAAGCTTTCTTT. Amino acid sequence: CASTQVAGTEAFF.

This clone was seen just once. This chain joins TRBV9 and TRBJ1-4; 9 bases align to TRBD1. V gave up 6 bases and J gave up 8 bases; unmatched junction bases: 2. The germline V gene encodes CDR1 SGDLS and CDR2 YYNGEE. CDR3 size: 12 residues. CDR3 nucleotides: TGTGCCAGCAACAGGGGGCAGGAAAAACTGTTTTTT. It encodes CASNRGQEKLFF.

This clone was picked up one time. The chain uses TRBV29-1 and TRBJ1-1; D call uncertain. The germline CDR1 and CDR2 sequences are SQVTM and ANQGSEA. The V end was cut by 8 bases, the J end by 1 base, with 14 bases between. The CDR3 consists of 13 residues. The CDR3: CSPRRDENTEAFF. The DNA of the CDR3 is TGCAGCCCTAGGAGGGATGAGAACACTGAAGCTTTCTTT.

The gene calls are TRBV6-1 and TRBJ2-3; 9 bases map to TRBD1. From germline, CDR1 is MNHNS and CDR2 SASEGT. With 3 bases clipped from V and 4 bases from J, the junction kept 8 bases outside the gene matches. This CDR3 contains 16 residues. The CDR3 nucleotides are TGTGCCAGCAGTGACCGGGACAGGGTGAGCCCAGATACGCAGTATTTT. It encodes CASSDRDRVSPDTQYF.

In its sample, this clone was seen a few times. This chain links TRBV4-1 with TRBJ1-4; a weak D match, TRBD1 (5 bases). Trimming removed 6 bases from V and 8 bases from J, with 19 bases in between. CDR1 and CDR2 (germline): MGHRA, YSYEKL. This CDR3 is built from 15 residues. The CDR3 here is CASRGLSGDGEKLFF. The DNA for the CDR3 is TGCGCCAGCAGAGGTCTATCGGGGGACGGGGAAAAACTGTTTTTT.

This clone occurred a few times. This chain connects TRBV5-1 to TRBJ2-7; 8 bases line up with TRBD1. After removal of 3 bases from V and 2 bases from J, the junction contained 7 bases not matched to a gene. The CDR3 consists of 15 residues. Germline CDR1 reads SGHRS; CDR2 reads YFSETQ. The CDR3: CASSYTGTGAYEQYF. The CDR3 DNA reads TGCGCCAGCAGCTACACCGGGACAGGTGCCTACGAGCAGTACTTC.

The V and J genes are TRBV11-3 and TRBJ2-1; the match to TRBD1 covers 7 bases. This CDR3 has 15 residues. Germline V gene data show CDR1 as SGHNT and CDR2 as YENEEA. Germline trimming cut 5 bases from V and 6 bases from J; bases unmatched to any gene: 10. Here the CDR3 DNA reads TGTGCCAGCAGCCGAGGGACAGCCGCTACCAATGAGCAGTTCTTC. The encoded protein is CASSRGTAATNEQFF.

This clone appeared once. The rearrangement joins TRBV27 to TRBJ2-1; D might be TRBD1 (5 bases). CDR1 is MNHEY, CDR2 SMNVEV, per germline (reference sequence). Trimming pared 8 bases from V and 0 bases from J, leaving 8 bases between. The CDR3 length is 13 residues. The CDR3 nucleotides read TGTGCCAGCTGCAGGGACTCCTACAATGAGCAGTTCTTC. This encodes CASCRDSYNEQFF.

This rearrangement joins TRBV30 to TRBJ2-5; D remains unclear. The DNA end is more similar to TRBJ2-7, so the J call may be wrong. Germline V gene sequence: CDR1 GTSNPN, CDR2 SVGIG (reference sequence). This CDR3 contains 14 residues. The CDR3 reads CAWRFYGSSYEQYF. DNA for the CDR3: TGTGCCTGGAGGTTCTACGGTAGCTCCTACGAGCAGTACTTC.

The chain uses TRBV6-6 and TRBJ2-1; 13 nucleotides match TRBD2. From germline, CDR1 is MNHNY and CDR2 SVGAGI (reference sequence). With V trimmed by 5 bases and J by 4 bases, 5 bases remained unmatched. The CDR3 loop spans 16 amino acids. CDR3 region: CASSPPGLAGYNEQFF. For the CDR3, the DNA is TGTGCCAGCAGTCCCCCGGGACTAGCGGGGTACAATGAGCAGTTCTTC.

The V and J genes are TRBV4-2 and TRBJ2-7; 9 bases are shared with TRBD1. The CDR3 extends over 15 amino acids. The germline CDR1 and CDR2 sequences are LGHNA and YNFKEQ. Germline trimming cut 1 base from V and 2 bases from J; bases unmatched to any gene: 3. The CDR3 protein is CASSQGQGGAYEQYF. The DNA for the CDR3 is TGTGCCAGCAGCCAAGGACAGGGGGGCGCCTACGAGCAGTACTTC.

The rearrangement joins TRBV9 to TRBJ2-5; TRBD1 matches at 10 bases. The CDR3 is 18 amino acids. Germline V gene data show CDR1 as SGDLS and CDR2 as YYNGEE. The V and J ends lost 3 bases and 5 bases, in that order; junction bases with no gene match: 16. The CDR3 reads CASSARPGQGRGVETQYF. The CDR3 coding sequence is TGTGCCAGCAGCGCGAGACCGGGACAGGGGCGGGGTGTGGAGACCCAGTACTTC.

This clone was seen a few times. V usage is TRBV4-1 and J usage is TRBJ1-1; D remains unclear. The CDR3 spans 15 residues. Trimming stripped 1 base from V and 0 bases from J, with 9 bases between. Per germline, CDR1 MGHRA and CDR2 YSYEKL. CDR3 loop: CASSQVEFMNTEAFF. The CDR3 bases are TGCGCCAGCAGCCAAGTCGAGTTCATGAACACTGAAGCTTTCTTT.

The V gene is TRBV6-6, the J gene TRBJ2-5; 8 nucleotides match TRBD2. Trimming cost V 7 bases and J 5 bases; bases outside gene matches: 9. This CDR3 has 14 residues. Germline V CDR1 and CDR2: MNHNY, SVGAGI (reference sequence). CDR3 coding DNA: TGTGCCAGCACCCGGGGGGGGAGGGAGGAGACCCAGTACTTC. This translates into CASTRGGREETQYF.

V gene TRBV2 combines with J gene TRBJ1-5; 7 nucleotides match TRBD1. Germline V gene data show CDR1 as SNHLY and CDR2 as FYNNEI. The CDR3 is made up of 15 amino acids. Trimming took 1 base from V and 2 from J; bases not matched to a gene: 2. The CDR3 is CASSEEGTGNQPQHF. The CDR3 DNA follows: TGTGCCAGCAGTGAAGAGGGGACAGGCAATCAGCCCCAGCATTTT.

The rearrangement links TRBV5-1 to TRBJ2-1; TRBD1 might be the D (6 bases). Trimming shortened V by 4 bases and J by 4 bases, and 21 bases separated the two germline ends. The germline gives CDR1 SGHRS, CDR2 YFSETQ. There are 17 residues in the CDR3. CDR3 sequence: CASSPALQGLSYNEQFF. The CDR3 DNA follows: TGCGCCAGCAGCCCCGCCCTGCAGGGGCTAAGTTACAATGAGCAGTTCTTC.

This chain links TRBV5-4 with TRBJ2-5; the match to TRBD2 covers 13 bases. The V segment lost 4 bases and the J segment 4 bases; nucleotides outside the gene matches: 4. The CDR3 totals 15 residues. Germline assignment: CDR1 SGHNT and CDR2 YYREEE (reference sequence). The CDR3 DNA reads as TGTGCCAGCAGCAGGGGACTAGCGGGGACAGAGACCCAGTACTTC. Its protein is CASSRGLAGTETQYF.

This chain joins TRBV18 and TRBJ2-2; D gene unclear. CDR1 and CDR2 from the germline V gene are KGHSH and LQKENI. Trimming shortened V by 6 bases and J by 2 bases, and 10 bases separated the two germline ends. This CDR3 comprises 14 residues. CDR3 sequence (DNA): TGTGCCAGCTCCCCTGGCCTTAACACCGGGGAGCTGTTTTTT. Its protein is CASSPGLNTGELFF.

The CDR3 DNA reads as TGTGCCAGCAGCTCTCCGGGACAGGGAGGGGAGCAGTACTTC. It encodes CASSSPGQGGEQYF. The chain has TRBV11-3 and TRBJ2-7, with 9 bases fitting TRBD1. V lost 4 bases and J lost 7; bases outside the gene matches: 8. CDR1 is SGHNT and CDR2 is YENEEA in the germline V gene. The CDR3 has 14 amino acids.

This clone was found once. The rearrangement uses TRBV5-1 and TRBJ1-6; TRBD1 might be the D (6 bases). CDR1 is SGHRS and CDR2 is YFSETQ in the germline V gene. V was cut by 2 bases and J by 3 bases, with 6 bases left in between. The CDR3 loop spans 14 amino acids. DNA for the CDR3: TGCGCCAGCAGCTTACAGGGCTATAATTCACCCCTCCACTTT. Amino acid sequence: CASSLQGYNSPLHF.

The chain combines TRBV7-8 with TRBJ2-7, with 8 nucleotides matching TRBD2. V shed 5 bases and J 1 base; nucleotides not matched to a gene: 10. The CDR3 loop spans 16 amino acids. Germline V gene sequence: CDR1 SGHVS, CDR2 FQNEAQ. In nucleotides, the CDR3 is TGTGCCAGCAGCCTCGGTGCGGGACTAGGATCCTACGAGCAGTACTTC. Its translation: CASSLGAGLGSYEQYF.

The V gene is TRBV12-5, the J gene TRBJ2-7; 7 bases map to TRBD1. CDR1 and CDR2 (germline): LGHNT, FRNRAP. The junction had 12 bases not matched to a gene; V was cut back by 4 bases and J by 3 bases. The CDR3 consists of 16 residues. CDR3 sequence reads: CASGSTPPGQNYEQYF. As DNA, the CDR3 is TGTGCTAGTGGTTCCACCCCACCGGGACAGAACTACGAGCAGTACTTC.

The rearrangement uses TRBV5-4 and TRBJ1-2; 11 bases are a match to TRBD1. After removal of 5 bases from V and 8 bases from J, the junction contained 14 bases not matched to a gene. The CDR3 is 16 residues long. Germline CDR1 reads SGHNT; CDR2 reads YYREEE (reference sequence). Here the CDR3 DNA reads TGTGCCAGCAGACGGACAGGGGGCGCGGTTCGAGGCGGCTACACCTTC. Translating gives CASRRTGGAVRGGYTF.